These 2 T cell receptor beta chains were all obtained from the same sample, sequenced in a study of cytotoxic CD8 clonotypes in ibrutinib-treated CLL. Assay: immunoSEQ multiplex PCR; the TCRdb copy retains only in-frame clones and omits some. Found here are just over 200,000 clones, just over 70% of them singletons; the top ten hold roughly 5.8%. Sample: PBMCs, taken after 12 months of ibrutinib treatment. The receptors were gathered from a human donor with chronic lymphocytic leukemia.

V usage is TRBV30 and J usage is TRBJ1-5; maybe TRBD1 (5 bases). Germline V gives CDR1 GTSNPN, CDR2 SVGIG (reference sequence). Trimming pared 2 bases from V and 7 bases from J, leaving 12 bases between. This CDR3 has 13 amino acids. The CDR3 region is CAWSNGAGQPQHF. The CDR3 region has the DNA TGTGCCTGGAGTAACGGGGCAGGGCAGCCCCAGCATTTT. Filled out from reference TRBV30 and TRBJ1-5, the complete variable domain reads SQTIHQWPATLVQPVGSPLSLECTVEGTSNPNLYWYRQAAGRGLQLLFYSVGIGQISSEVPQNLSASRPQDRQFILSSKKLLLSDSGFYLCAWSNGAGQPQHFGDGTRLSIL.

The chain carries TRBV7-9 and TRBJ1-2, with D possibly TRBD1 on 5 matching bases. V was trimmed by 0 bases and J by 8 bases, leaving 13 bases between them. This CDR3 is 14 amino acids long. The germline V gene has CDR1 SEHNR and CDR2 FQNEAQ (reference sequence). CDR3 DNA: TGTGCCAGCAGCTTAGCAACGGGGACGGAGGGCTACACCTTC. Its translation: CASSLATGTEGYTF. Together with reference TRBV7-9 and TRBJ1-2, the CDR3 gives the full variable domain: DTGVSQNPRHKITKRGQNVTFRCDPISEHNRLYWYRQTLGQGPEFLTYFQNEAQLEKSRLLSDRFSAERPKGSFSTLEIQRTEQGDSAMYLCASSLATGTEGYTFGSGTRLTVV.